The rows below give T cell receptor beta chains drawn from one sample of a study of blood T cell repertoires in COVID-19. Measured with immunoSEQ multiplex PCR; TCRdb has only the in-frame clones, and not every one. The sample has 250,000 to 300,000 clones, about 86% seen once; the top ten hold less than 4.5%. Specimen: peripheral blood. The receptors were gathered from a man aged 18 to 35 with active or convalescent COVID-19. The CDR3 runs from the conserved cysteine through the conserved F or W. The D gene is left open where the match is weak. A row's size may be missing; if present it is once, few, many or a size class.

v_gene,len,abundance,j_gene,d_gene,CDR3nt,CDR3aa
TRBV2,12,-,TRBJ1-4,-,TGTGCCAGCATGAGGGTAGGGGAAAAACTGTTTTTT,CASMRVGEKLFF
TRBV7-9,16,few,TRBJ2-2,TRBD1,TGTGCCAGCAGCGGGACAGGGATGGGGGATCGCGGGGAGCTGTTTTTT,CASSGTGMGDRGELFF
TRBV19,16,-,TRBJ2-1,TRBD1,TGTGCCAGTAGTAGGGACAGGGCTGGCCTTTACAATGAGCAGTTCTTC,CASSRDRAGLYNEQFF
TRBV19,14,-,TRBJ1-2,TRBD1,TGTGCCAGTAGTATCGACAGGGATCTCTATGGCTACACCTTC,CASSIDRDLYGYTF
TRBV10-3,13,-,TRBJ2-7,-,TGTGCCATCTTGCCGGACAGCTCCTACGAGCAGTACTTC,CAILPDSSYEQYF
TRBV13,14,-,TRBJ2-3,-,TGTGCCAGCAGCTCCGACCCCCAGGGCGATACGCAGTATTTT,CASSSDPQGDTQYF
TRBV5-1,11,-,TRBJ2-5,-,TGCGCCAGTGCGCTCGGAGAGACCCAGTACTTC,CASALGETQYF
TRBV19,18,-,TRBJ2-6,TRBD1,TGTGCCAGTAGTATTATGACAGGGGTCATATCTGGGGCCAACGTCCTGACTTTC,CASSIMTGVISGANVLTF
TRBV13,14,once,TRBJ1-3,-,TGTGCCAGCAGCTTACGGGACTCTGGAAACACCATATATTTT,CASSLRDSGNTIYF
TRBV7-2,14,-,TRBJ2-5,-,TGTGCCAGCAGCCGCGGTGGCATCGGGGAGACCCAGTACTTC,CASSRGGIGETQYF
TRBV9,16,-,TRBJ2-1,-,TGTGCCAGCAGCGTAGGAAGGGGGACCGGGTACAATGAGCAGTTCTTC,CASSVGRGTGYNEQFF
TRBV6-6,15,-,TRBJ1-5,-,TGTGCCAGCAGCCTTCAGTGGGCCCCTAATCAGCCCCAGCATTTT,CASSLQWAPNQPQHF